The T cell receptor (beta chain) under discussion was sequenced for a study of early T cells in non-severe SARS-CoV-2 infection. Study overall: The chains were unpaired, and the sequenced material was bulk RNA from unsorted whole blood.

As part of library construction, unique molecular identifiers were attached to individual cDNA molecules. TCRdb called the 5' RACE reads again in MiXCR, with one record for every CDR3 protein. The sample includes roughly 90,000 distinct CDR3 sequences, around 15% of them seen just once. This clonotype was detected only a few times. V lost 4 bases to trimming and J lost 4 bases; unmatched junction nucleotides: 9. Germline CDR1 is SGDLS and CDR2 is YYNGEE. The CDR3 covers 17 residues. The sample taken for sequencing was whole blood. This TCR derives from an adult who was a healthcare worker with PCR-confirmed SARS-CoV-2 infection or an uninfected control (not recorded which). The gene calls are TRBV9 and TRBJ2-6; 9 nucleotides agree with TRBD1. CDR3 DNA sequence: TGTGCCAGCAGCCCCCGGGACAGGGTCGCAGGGGCCAACGTCCTGACTTTC. It codes for CASSPRDRVAGANVLTF.